This T cell receptor beta chain was found in a study of T cell responses to AZD1222 COVID-19 vaccine (TCRdb year 2021). Notes on the research overall: AZD1222 recipients whose second dose came at about 4 weeks and those whose second dose came at about 12 weeks were combined into one group, since spike-specific TCR depth and breadth did not differ between the two schedules. A total of approximately 240 trial participants underwent TCR sequencing, of whom under 220 had received two doses of AZD1222 and 26 had received two doses of the MenACWY control vaccine. Trial participants were enrolled into age subgroups of 18-55, 56-69 and 70-plus years, which contained roughly 150, 30 and 60 TCR-sequenced participants, respectively. The paper's findings and limits, for the study overall: A significant rise in spike-specific TCR breadth and depth was observed after two AZD1222 doses relative to day 0 and relative to MenACWY recipients. Because no day 14 peak-response samples were available, repertoires were characterized only after the peak T cell response. Epitopes outside the regions mutated in the B.1.351 and B.1.1.7 variants were reportedly recognized by nearly half of the unique spike-specific TCRs. The whole spike protein was spanned by vaccine-associated CD4 TCRs, and dominant responses were seen in regions 160-218 and 743-854. Conclusions about previously exposed vaccinees are limited because only six or seven AZD1222 recipients were SARS-CoV-2 seropositive at baseline. The 56-69-year group was small, and its depth increase did not reach significance, likely because of low power. Participants were mostly white British, with more females than males. The authors suggested clonal diversity may have been underestimated.

The CDR3 regions of human TCRbeta chains were analyzed by immunosequencing. In the source study's methods: Repertoire TCRs were checked for matches against a reference library of SARS-CoV-2-specific TCRs that had been generated using the MIRA antigen-specificity platform. Breadth meant the fraction of unique TCRs that were SARS-CoV-2-associated, whereas depth meant the fraction of total T cells that were SARS-CoV-2-associated. Using the MIRA data, each spike-specific TCR was assigned both to the spike region to which the TCR was reactive and to a CD4 or CD8 class. Log10-transformed breadth and depth values were compared by one-way ANOVA with Sidak's multiple comparisons tests. In its TCRdb copy, this immuneACCESS table keeps in-frame sequences only and misses some clones. Where compared with another copy, unresolved V genes explain less than half of these, and the others have no known cause. The V and J calls and clone size are taken from that table; D and trimming were inferred from the DNA. The sample table shows some 130,000 clones, and 70% to 90% are seen once. The ten largest clones capture approximately 20% of the sample.

The sample's time point label, decoded: baseline before first vaccination. Vaccinee samples came from UK trials COV001 and COV002, including a single-blind randomized controlled phase 2/3 trial of AZD1222 (ChAdOx1 nCoV-19) in healthy adults. Trial participant PBMC samples were collected at day 0 and day 28 after the second dose for TCRbeta chain sequencing. For this clone: It lacks a known antigen. No much larger clone exists at a distance of one base, and base qualities are not known.

CDR1 and CDR2 (SGHNT, YYREEE) derive from the germline V gene (reference sequence). From the cysteine through the phenylalanine, the CDR3 covers 14 amino acids. CDR3 DNA only is kept here, 42 bases in frame from base 1. The V end gives up 5 bases and the J end 0 bases, leaving 5 bases in the junction not matched to a gene. In this chain, TRBV5-4 is recombined with TRBJ2-7; 7 bases in between match TRBD1. The TCR originated in an adult in good health. Material: peripheral blood, obtained on day 0 of AZD1222 vaccination. The CDR3 loop reads CASRRDSPSYEQYF. The DNA is TGTGCCAGCAGACGGGACAGTCCCTCCTACGAGCAGTACTTC.